The source of this TCR beta chain is a study of immune evolution from preneoplasia to lung adenocarcinoma. Study conclusions and caveats: Top clone frequencies peaked in normal lung, apparently declining through invasive adenocarcinoma. Normal lung had highest clonality; later lesions appeared denser, more diverse.

CDR1 and CDR2 from the germline V gene are SGHNT and YYREEE (reference sequence). CDR3 size: 14 residues. V lost 4 bases, J lost 1 base, and 11 bases lay in between. A remark on this clone: The antigen remains undetermined.

Produced via immunoSEQ multiplex PCR; TCRdb's table is partial and in-frame only. Among approximately 4,000 clones listed, nearly 90% were seen once. This clonotype was obtained from a donor older than 65 with lung adenocarcinoma. The chain is built from TRBV5-4 and TRBJ1-1, with D perhaps TRBD1 (5 bases). Specimen: FFPE minimally invasive lung adenocarcinoma tissue. The CDR3 nucleotides are TGTGCCAGCAGCCCGGGACCATCGAACACTGAAGCTTTCTTT. Amino acids: CASSPGPSNTEAFF.